This is a list of T cell receptor beta chains from one sample in a study of T-cell reconstitution after alpha-beta-depleted transplantation in children. One entry per CDR3 protein results from TCRdb running MiXCR on the PCR reads. The sample lists around 800,000 distinct CDR3 sequences; 16% were seen once. Sequencing was performed on PBMCs, mostly from graft donor cells, taken 360 days after TCRalphabeta/CD19-depleted stem cell transplant. The source of these receptors is a male patient aged 5 to 17 who had a stem cell transplant for acute lymphoblastic leukemia, so the T cells may come from the graft donor. Both conserved end residues are part of each CDR3. The D gene is left open where the match is weak. Clone size is given for some rows only: seen once, a few or many times, or a class if the clone is expanded.

D	V	size	J	CDR3	DNA
-	TRBV7-6	few	TRBJ2-2	CASSPPGRGELFF	TGTGCCAGCAGCCCCCCCGGGCGCGGGGAGCTGTTTTTT
-	TRBV9	many	TRBJ2-1	CASSLSADNEQFF	TGTGCCAGCAGCCTCTCGGCCGACAATGAGCAGTTCTTC
-	TRBV27	-	TRBJ2-7	CASSLDGAVQTYEQYF	TGTGCCAGCAGTTTAGACGGGGCCGTCCAAACCTACGAGCAGTACTTC
TRBD2	TRBV5-1	few	TRBJ2-7	CASSLGWGGGPTYEQYF	TGCGCCAGCAGCTTGGGGTGGGGGGGAGGCCCGACCTACGAGCAGTACTTC
TRBD1	TRBV5-1	-	TRBJ2-1	CASSWTGSNNEQFF	TGCGCCAGCAGCTGGACAGGGTCGAACAATGAGCAGTTCTTC
TRBD2	TRBV4-1	few	TRBJ2-5	CASSQDGPGLATQETQYF	TGCGCCAGCAGCCAAGATGGTCCGGGACTAGCGACTCAAGAGACCCAGTACTTC
-	TRBV12-3/TRBV12-4	few	TRBJ2-7	CASSAVGSSGDEQYF	TGTGCCAGCAGCGCCGTAGGGTCATCTGGAGACGAGCAGTACTTC
-	TRBV4-2	few	TRBJ2-7	CASSQAGAGYEQYF	TGTGCCAGCAGCCAAGCAGGGGCGGGGTACGAGCAGTACTTC
-	TRBV21-1	-	TRBJ2-2	CASSKPPGELFF	TGTGCCAGCAGCAAACCCCCCGGGGAGCTGTTTTTT
-	TRBV4-1	-	TRBJ2-7	CASSHPGTKVYEQYF	TGCGCCAGCAGCCACCCCGGGACAAAGGTCTACGAGCAGTACTTC
TRBD2	TRBV15	-	TRBJ2-1	CATSSESGTRYNEQFF	TGTGCCACCAGCAGCGAATCCGGGACTAGATACAATGAGCAGTTCTTC
TRBD2	TRBV25-1	-	TRBJ2-1	CASTSGYYNEQFF	TGTGCCAGTACTAGCGGGTACTACAATGAGCAGTTCTTC
-	TRBV20-1	-	TRBJ2-5	CSARDLAGETQYF	TGCAGTGCTAGAGATTTGGCGGGGGAGACCCAGTACTTC
TRBD1	TRBV2	-	TRBJ2-7	CASSFRGTSYEQYF	TGTGCCAGCAGCTTCAGGGGGACCTCCTACGAGCAGTACTTC
-	TRBV6-5	few	TRBJ2-7	CASSYSGGQVIYEQYF	TGTGCCAGCAGTTACTCAGGGGGGCAAGTGATCTACGAGCAGTACTTC
-	TRBV20-1	few	TRBJ1-2	CSAGTGLHGYTF	TGCAGTGCTGGTACAGGGTTGCATGGCTACACCTTC
TRBD2	TRBV12-3/TRBV12-4	few	TRBJ2-7	CASSPLTSGGVHEQYF	TGTGCCAGCAGTCCCCTGACTAGCGGAGGGGTCCACGAGCAGTACTTC
-	TRBV5-5	few	TRBJ2-5	CASSLHVRVVSQETQYF	TGTGCCAGCAGCTTGCACGTACGGGTAGTCTCCCAAGAGACCCAGTACTTC
TRBD2	TRBV7-3	few	TRBJ2-1	CASSQPGTSGRNEQFF	TGTGCCAGCAGTCAACCCGGGACTAGCGGGAGGAATGAGCAGTTCTTC
-	TRBV5-5	-	TRBJ1-5	CASSLVWFGNQPQHF	TGTGCCAGCAGCTTGGTTTGGTTTGGAAATCAGCCCCAGCATTTT
-	TRBV5-1	-	TRBJ2-7	CASSSLEASPSEQYF	TGCGCCAGCAGCTCCCTAGAGGCTAGCCCCAGCGAGCAGTACTTC
-	TRBV7-9	few	TRBJ2-2	CASILSGPGELFF	TGTGCCAGCATCCTCTCTGGCCCGGGGGAGCTGTTTTTT
-	TRBV6-2/TRBV6-3	-	TRBJ2-3	CASSGALFTDTQYF	TGTGCCAGCAGTGGGGCACTGTTCACAGATACGCAGTATTTT
TRBD2	TRBV11-2	few	TRBJ2-1	CASSPGLAGGGNEQFF	TGTGCCAGCAGCCCGGGACTAGCGGGAGGGGGCAATGAGCAGTTCTTC
-	TRBV7-8	many	TRBJ1-3	CASAIGGLSSSGNTIYF	TGTGCCAGCGCAATTGGGGGTCTATCTTCCTCTGGAAACACCATATATTTT
-	TRBV5-1	many	TRBJ2-1	CASTLTGVYNEQFF	TGCGCCAGCACCCTGACAGGTGTCTACAATGAGCAGTTCTTC
-	TRBV11-3	few	TRBJ1-5	CASSLGWYRERRNQPQHF	TGTGCCAGCAGCTTAGGTTGGTACAGGGAGAGGCGCAATCAGCCCCAGCATTTT
-	TRBV19	-	TRBJ2-1	CASKGLSGDEQFF	TGTGCCAGTAAGGGACTCTCTGGGGATGAGCAGTTCTTC
-	TRBV5-1	few	TRBJ2-1	CASRTRRLATSRNEQFF	TGCGCCAGCAGAACCAGGAGGCTAGCAACTTCGAGGAATGAGCAGTTCTTC
TRBD2	TRBV29-1	many	TRBJ2-7	CSVVQGLAGLEQYF	TGCAGCGTGGTTCAAGGACTAGCGGGACTCGAGCAGTACTTC
-	TRBV9	many	TRBJ2-7	CASSVGPGSYEQYF	TGTGCCAGCAGCGTAGGTCCGGGATCCTACGAGCAGTACTTC
-	TRBV5-1	-	TRBJ2-1	CASSSVAVYNEQFF	TGCGCCAGCAGTAGCGTAGCGGTTTACAATGAGCAGTTCTTC
-	TRBV5-1	many	TRBJ2-5	CASSLSGLGETQYF	TGCGCCAGCAGCTTGTCCGGGTTAGGGGAGACCCAGTACTTC
-	TRBV4-1	-	TRBJ2-7	CASSQEAPSYSYEQYF	TGCGCCAGCAGCCAAGAAGCCCCAAGTTACTCCTACGAGCAGTACTTC
-	TRBV9	few	TRBJ2-2	CASSPYGGELFF	TGTGCCAGCAGCCCCTACGGCGGGGAGCTGTTTTTT
TRBD1	TRBV6-1	few	TRBJ2-5	CASSQTGGSETQYF	TGTGCCAGCAGTCAGACAGGGGGCTCAGAGACCCAGTACTTC
TRBD2	TRBV20-1	-	TRBJ2-1	CSARGGLADYNEQFF	TGCAGTGCTAGGGGGGGACTAGCGGATTACAATGAGCAGTTCTTC
-	TRBV12-3/TRBV12-4	-	TRBJ1-3	CASSLGGLGNTIYF	TGTGCCAGCAGTTTGGGAGGGCTCGGAAACACCATATATTTT
-	TRBV9	-	TRBJ2-1	CASSVSLTVSYNEQFF	TGTGCCAGCAGCGTAAGCCTTACGGTCTCCTACAATGAGCAGTTCTTC
TRBD2	TRBV20-1	few	TRBJ2-3	CSATGTSYNTDTQYF	TGCAGTGCAACCGGGACTAGCTACAACACAGATACGCAGTATTTT
TRBD1	TRBV5-1	few	TRBJ2-6	CASRPGQVLSGANVLTF	TGCGCCAGCAGACCTGGACAGGTCCTGAGTGGGGCCAACGTCCTGACTTTC
-	TRBV4-1	-	TRBJ2-7	CASSQEEGRGYEQYF	TGCGCCAGCAGCCAAGAAGAAGGGCGAGGTTACGAGCAGTACTTC
-	TRBV10-3	many	TRBJ2-4	CAISAGSQNIQYF	TGTGCCATCAGTGCTGGCTCTCAAAACATTCAGTACTTC
TRBD2	TRBV29-1	-	TRBJ2-7	CSVEGAPRTSGRSYEQYF	TGCAGCGTTGAAGGAGCCCCACGGACTAGCGGGAGATCCTACGAGCAGTACTTC
-	TRBV30	few	TRBJ1-6	CAWSFGVWGSPLHF	TGTGCCTGGAGTTTTGGGGTTTGGGGGTCACCCCTCCACTTT
-	TRBV5-1	-	TRBJ1-2	CASSLEAESYGYTF	TGCGCCAGCAGCTTGGAGGCAGAGAGCTATGGCTACACCTTC